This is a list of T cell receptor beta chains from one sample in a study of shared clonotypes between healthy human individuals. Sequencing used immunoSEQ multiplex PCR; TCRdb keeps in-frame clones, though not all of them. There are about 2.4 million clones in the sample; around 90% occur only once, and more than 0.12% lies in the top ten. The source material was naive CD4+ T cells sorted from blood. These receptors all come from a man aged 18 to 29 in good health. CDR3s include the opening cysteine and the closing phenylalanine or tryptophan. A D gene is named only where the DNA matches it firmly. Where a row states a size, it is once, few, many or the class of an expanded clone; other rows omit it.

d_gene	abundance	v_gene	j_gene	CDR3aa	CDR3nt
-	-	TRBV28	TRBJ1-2	CASRESGDFGGYTF	TGTGCCAGCAGGGAATCTGGGGATTTCGGTGGCTACACCTTC
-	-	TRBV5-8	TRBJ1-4	CASRPTGTKNEKLFF	TGTGCCAGCAGGCCTACCGGGACTAAAAATGAAAAACTGTTTTTT
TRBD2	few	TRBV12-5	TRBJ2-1	CASGLLAGDYNEQFF	TGTGCTAGTGGGCTACTAGCGGGAGACTACAATGAGCAGTTCTTC
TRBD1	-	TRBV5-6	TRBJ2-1	CASSSGTGLREQFF	TGTGCCAGCAGCTCCGGGACAGGCCTAAGGGAGCAGTTCTTC
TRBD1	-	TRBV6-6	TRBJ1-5	CASSYGQGANQPQHF	TGTGCCAGCAGTTACGGGCAGGGGGCCAATCAGCCCCAGCATTTT
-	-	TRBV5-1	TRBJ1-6	CASSFAKTNSPLHF	TGCGCCAGCAGCTTTGCCAAAACTAATTCACCCCTCCACTTT
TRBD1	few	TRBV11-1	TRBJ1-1	CASSPGGVEAFF	TGTGCCAGCAGCCCAGGGGGCGTTGAAGCTTTCTTT
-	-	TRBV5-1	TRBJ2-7	CASSLVGDASEQYF	TGCGCCAGCAGCTTGGTTGGTGACGCGTCCGAGCAGTACTTC
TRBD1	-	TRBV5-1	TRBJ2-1	CASKFTGDEQFF	TGCGCCAGCAAATTCACAGGGGATGAGCAGTTCTTC
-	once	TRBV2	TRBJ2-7	CASRDNSYEQYF	TGTGCCAGCAGGGACAATTCCTACGAGCAGTACTTC
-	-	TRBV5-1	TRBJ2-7	CASSFPGTYSYEQYF	TGCGCCAGCAGCTTCCCCGGGACGTACTCCTACGAGCAGTACTTC
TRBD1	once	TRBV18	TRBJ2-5	CASSPRGQGIQETQYF	TGTGCCAGCTCACCACGGGGACAGGGGATCCAAGAGACCCAGTACTTC
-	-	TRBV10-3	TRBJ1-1	CAISESTQGMNTEAFF	TGTGCCATCAGTGAGTCGACCCAGGGGATGAACACTGAAGCTTTCTTT
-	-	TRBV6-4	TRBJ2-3	CASSDRHSRTDTQYF	TGTGCCAGCAGTGACCGACACTCGCGCACAGATACGCAGTATTTT
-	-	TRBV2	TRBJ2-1	CASRGIENEQFF	TGTGCCAGCAGGGGGATCGAGAATGAGCAGTTCTTC
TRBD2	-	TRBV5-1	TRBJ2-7	CASSFSLAGDGYEQYF	TGCGCCAGCAGCTTCTCACTAGCGGGAGACGGCTACGAGCAGTACTTC
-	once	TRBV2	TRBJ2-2	CASSDGPTPNTGELFF	TGTGCCAGCAGTGACGGTCCAACCCCGAACACCGGGGAGCTGTTTTTT
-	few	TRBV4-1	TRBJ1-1	CASSQDLLGRAFF	TGCGCCAGCAGCCAAGACCTTTTAGGACGAGCTTTCTTT
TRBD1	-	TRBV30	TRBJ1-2	CAWSAGQGTYGYTF	TGTGCCTGGAGTGCGGGACAGGGGACCTATGGCTACACCTTC
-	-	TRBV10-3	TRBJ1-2	CAIAGFNYGYTF	TGTGCCATCGCGGGGTTTAACTATGGCTACACCTTC
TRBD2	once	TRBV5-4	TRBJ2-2	CASSSTSGSNGELFF	TGTGCCAGCAGCTCGACTAGCGGGAGTAACGGGGAGCTGTTTTTT
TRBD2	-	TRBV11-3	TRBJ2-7	CASALGTSGSYEQYF	TGTGCCAGCGCGTTGGGGACTAGCGGTTCCTACGAGCAGTACTTC
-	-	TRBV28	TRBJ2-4	CASLGQLAKNIQYF	TGTGCCAGCCTGGGACAACTAGCCAAAAACATTCAGTACTTC